What follows describes a single T cell receptor (beta chain). The CDR3 sequence is 15 residues long. V gave up 6 bases and J gave up 4 bases, with 18 bases separating them. Germline V gene data show CDR1 as MNHNY and CDR2 as SVGAGI (reference sequence). Using immunoSEQ multiplex PCR, the repertoire was profiled, and TCRdb retains in-frame clones only, with some absent. The sample holds 250,000 to 300,000 clones, 87% seen once. This sample is part of a study of blood T cell repertoires in COVID-19. Sequencing was carried out using peripheral blood. The chain has TRBV6-6 and TRBJ1-1; TRBD1 might be the D (6 bases). This clonotype originated in a woman aged 45-60 years who had recovered from COVID-19. As DNA, the CDR3 is TGTGCCAGCAGGACTATGCAGGGGTCGGGCACTGAAGCTTTCTTT. Its translation is CASRTMQGSGTEAFF.